This record covers a single T cell receptor (beta chain). CDR3 length: 14 residues. Trimming cost V 3 bases and J 7 bases; bases outside gene matches: 5. Germline CDR1 reads DFQATT; CDR2 reads SNEGSKA (reference sequence). The data were taken from a study of patients and donors after allogeneic stem cell transplantation. TCRdb passed the RT-PCR reads through MiXCR, listing each CDR3 protein once. The table includes 920,000 or so distinct CDR3 sequences, more than 15% detected once. The TCR sequence derives from a human donor who was either an allogeneic HSCT recipient or a stem cell or donor lymphocyte infusion donor (not recorded which). It is not recorded whose cells these are; they may come from a transplant donor. The specimen sequenced was blood, either unsorted or a sorted T cell fraction (not recorded which). The rearrangement links TRBV20-1 to TRBJ2-1, with 11 positions matching TRBD2. CDR3 bases: TGCAGTGCTAGGGCCACTAGCGGGGGTAATGAGCAGTTCTTC. As protein: CSARATSGGNEQFF.